The present entry profiles one T cell receptor beta chain with its context. Its antigen is not identified. The entry originates in a study of immune cell composition in non-small cell lung cancer. Study results and limitations: Around 75% of squamous and 30% to 40% of adenocarcinoma cases had tumour-associated clones >0.5%.

Clones were read by immunoSEQ multiplex PCR, and TCRdb kept only the in-frame ones, dropping some. The repertoire consists of fewer than 8,000 clones, with roughly 80% occurring once and the leading ten covering approximately 15%. V lost 2 bases, J lost 3 bases, and 8 bases lay in between. Looked up from germline, CDR1 is GTSNPN and CDR2 is SVGIG (reference sequence). The CDR3 sequence is 12 residues long. The chain employs TRBV30 and TRBJ2-7; D is unclear. Sequenced: lung tumor tissue. This TCR derives from a human donor with non-small cell lung cancer. This CDR3 reads CAWSSGSYEQYF. The CDR3 DNA is TGTGCCTGGAGTTCGGGTAGCTACGAGCAGTACTTC. The whole variable domain, filled in from reference TRBV30 and TRBJ2-7, reads SQTIHQWPATLVQPVGSPLSLECTVEGTSNPNLYWYRQAAGRGLQLLFYSVGIGQISSEVPQNLSASRPQDRQFILSSKKLLLSDSGFYLCAWSSGSYEQYFGPGTRLTVT.